The T cell receptor beta chain under discussion was sequenced for a study of Ad26.COV2.S vaccination and SARS-CoV-2 variants. Study context: As a participant in COV1001, the donor was in the Ad26.COV2.S trial arm.

Generated by immunoSEQ multiplex PCR, the TCRdb table keeps only in-frame clones and is missing some. The sample lists about 240,000 clones; around nine tenths were seen once. As to treatment: 15 to 20 received Ad26.COV2.S at low or high dose, single or two shots; 5 received placebo; per-sample allocation not given. Collection of the samples took place on day 63 after the first injection of vaccine or placebo. Study results and caveats: Substantial response breadth was reportedly seen for spike-specific CD8+ and CD4+ T cells after vaccination.

This clone was counted only a few times. What it binds is unknown. After removal of 0 bases from V and 5 bases from J, the junction contained 2 bases not matched to a gene. The CDR3 runs 15 residues. CDR1 and CDR2 (germline): SGHNT, YYREEE (reference sequence). Specimen: peripheral blood, collected in a trial of Ad26.COV2.S vaccine versus placebo. The rearrangement joins TRBV5-4 to TRBJ1-6; 7 bases align to TRBD1. The clonotype was recovered from a person aged 18-60 years who received the Ad26.COV2.S COVID-19 vaccine or a placebo. CDR3 region: CASSLGGQHNSPLHF. As DNA, the CDR3 is TGTGCCAGCAGCTTGGGGGGACAGCATAATTCACCCCTCCACTTT.